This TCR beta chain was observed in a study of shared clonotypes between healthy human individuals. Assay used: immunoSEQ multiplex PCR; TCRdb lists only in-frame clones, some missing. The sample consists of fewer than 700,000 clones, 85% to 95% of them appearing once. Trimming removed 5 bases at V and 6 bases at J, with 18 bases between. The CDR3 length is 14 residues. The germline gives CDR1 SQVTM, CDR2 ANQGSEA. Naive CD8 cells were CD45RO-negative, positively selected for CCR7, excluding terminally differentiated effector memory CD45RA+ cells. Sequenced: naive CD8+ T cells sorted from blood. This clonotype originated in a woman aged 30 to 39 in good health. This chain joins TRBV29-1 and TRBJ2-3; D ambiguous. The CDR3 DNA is TGCAGCGTTAATTGGCCCGGGCACTCTGATACGCAGTATTTT. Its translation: CSVNWPGHSDTQYF.